The 24 T cell receptor beta chains listed next were all sequenced from one sample in a study of control samples from healthy donors and cancer patients. Libraries were prepared by immunoSEQ multiplex PCR; TCRdb keeps only in-frame clonotypes and omits some of them. The sample contains under 80,000 clones, 85% to 95% of which appear only once. Material: blood. Receptors were obtained from a woman aged 40 to 50 in good health.

The rearrangement uses TRBV7-2 and TRBJ2-1, with D possibly called TRBD1 or TRBD2 (5 bases each). This CDR3 comprises 15 residues. V gave up 3 bases and J gave up 4 bases, with 13 bases separating them. Looked up from germline, CDR1 is SGHTA and CDR2 is FQGNSA. CDR3 nucleotides: TGTGCCAGCAGCTTGAGGGACGTCAGATACAATGAGCAGTTCTTC. This codes for CASSLRDVRYNEQFF.

CDR3 region: CASSFRGTANEKLFF. The CDR3 DNA follows: TGCGCCAGCAGCTTTCGGGGGACAGCCAATGAAAAACTGTTTTTT. The chain has TRBV5-1 and TRBJ1-4; TRBD1 matches 7 bases. J lost 5 bases, V lost 2 bases, and 6 bases had no gene match. The germline V gene has CDR1 SGHRS and CDR2 YFSETQ. This CDR3 region has 15 residues.

The chain combines TRBV19 with TRBJ1-2; D is ambiguous. Trimming pared 3 bases from V and 5 bases from J, leaving 4 bases between. Germline CDR1 is LNHDA and CDR2 is SQIVND (reference sequence). CDR3 size: 11 residues. The CDR3 bases are TGTGCCAGTAGTATGGGTTATGGCTACACCTTC. Encoded protein: CASSMGYGYTF.

V is TRBV9 and J is TRBJ1-2; TRBD1 agrees at 7 bases. The CDR3 is made up of 13 amino acids. J lost 6 bases, V lost 2 bases, and 4 bases had no gene match. Germline-derived CDR1 and CDR2 are SGDLS and YYNGEE. The CDR3: CASSVSGGNGYTF. The CDR3 DNA reads TGTGCCAGCAGCGTTTCAGGGGGGAATGGCTACACCTTC.

V gene TRBV6-5 combines with J gene TRBJ1-2, with D possibly TRBD1 on 5 matching bases. Trimming stripped 6 bases from V and 8 bases from J, with 19 bases between. The CDR3 extends over 14 amino acids. Germline values: CDR1 MNHEY, CDR2 SVGAGI. The CDR3 nucleotides read TGTGCCAGCAGACCCCCGGGGCGCACTAGGGGCTACACCTTC. Translating it yields CASRPPGRTRGYTF.

The chain joins TRBV15 to TRBJ2-1, with 10 bases identical to TRBD2. The V segment lost 5 bases and the J segment 5 bases; nucleotides outside the gene matches: 6. CDR3 length equals 15 residues. CDR1 and CDR2 from the germline V gene are LNHNV and YYDKDF (reference sequence). CDR3 nucleotides: TGTGCCACCAGCCCTTTCCTAGCGGGAGACAATGAGCAGTTCTTC. It yields the protein CATSPFLAGDNEQFF.

This chain connects TRBV30 to TRBJ2-7; 9 bases align to TRBD1. CDR3 length: 14 residues. Germline V gene data show CDR1 as GTSNPN and CDR2 as SVGIG (reference sequence). Trimming took 2 bases from V and 2 from J; bases not matched to a gene: 4. The CDR3 nucleotides read TGTGCCTGGAGTACAGGGACAGGGACCTACGAGCAGTACTTC. This gives the protein CAWSTGTGTYEQYF.

For this clone: Other DNA sequences in the same sample also yield this CDR3. The chain joins TRBV7-2 to TRBJ1-2, with D tentatively TRBD1 (5 bases). Germline assignment: CDR1 SGHTA and CDR2 FQGNSA. The CDR3 is 14 amino acids. V was clipped by 5 bases and J by 8 bases, with 18 bases between them. Written as DNA, the CDR3 is TGTGCCAGCAGCCAAGGGGCGGGGGGTGGGGGCTACACCTTC. This translates into CASSQGAGGGGYTF.

This clone was detected a few times. The gene calls are TRBV4-1 and TRBJ2-2, with D perhaps assigned TRBD1 or TRBD2 (5 bases each). Germline lookup yields CDR1 MGHRA and CDR2 YSYEKL. CDR3 length equals 16 residues. The germline V and J ends were trimmed by 5 bases and 3 bases, with 16 bases remaining between them. The CDR3 sequence is CASSNPRGEYTGELFF. CDR3 nucleotides: TGCGCCAGCAGCAACCCTCGGGGCGAGTACACCGGGGAGCTGTTTTTT.

This clone was found a few times. The CDR3 nucleotides are TGTGCCAGCAGCAGAGACAGGGAGAGTTGGTCCTACGAGCAGTACTTC. Its protein is CASSRDRESWSYEQYF. The chain links TRBV21-1 to TRBJ2-7; the table's D call of TRBD1 was not tested on the DNA. TRBV21-1 is listed as a pseudogene. The CDR3 runs 16 residues.

The chain uses TRBV5-1 and TRBJ2-5; D is perhaps TRBD1 (6 bases). The V gene lost 5 bases and the J gene lost 2 bases, with 16 bases spanning the gap. Germline V gives CDR1 SGHRS, CDR2 YFSETQ. The CDR3 is 15 residues long. The CDR3 here is CASRVRGLIQETQYF. In DNA, the CDR3 is TGCGCCAGCAGGGTCAGGGGCTTAATTCAAGAGACCCAGTACTTC. Together with reference TRBV5-1 and TRBJ2-5, the CDR3 gives the full variable domain: KAGVTQTPRYLIKTRGQQVTLSCSPISGHRSVSWYQQTPGQGLQFLFEYFSETQRNKGNFPGRFSGRQFSNSRSEMNVSTLELGDSALYLCASRVRGLIQETQYFGPGTRLLVL.

The chain has TRBV30 and TRBJ1-2, with D perhaps matching TRBD1 (6 bases). The CDR3 spans 10 residues. Germline V gene data show CDR1 as GTSNPN and CDR2 as SVGIG (reference sequence). CDR3 sequence reads: CGLGGRGYTF. The CDR3 bases are TGTGGCCTGGGGGGCCGCGGCTACACCTTC.

The chain links TRBV11-1 to TRBJ1-6, with 7 bases lining up with TRBD1. The CDR3 has 15 residues. V was clipped by 3 bases and J by 7 bases; unmatched bases: 6. CDR1 and CDR2 (germline): SGHAT, FQDESV (reference sequence). The CDR3 DNA reads TGTGCCAGCAGCTTTCTCGGACAGGAGAATTCACCCCTCCACTTT. This codes for CASSFLGQENSPLHF.

Only one count was recorded for this clone. The chain has TRBV2 and TRBJ2-1, with 8 nucleotides matching TRBD2. CDR3 length: 15 residues. The junction had 5 bases not matched to a gene; V was cut back by 3 bases and J by 4 bases. Germline lookup yields CDR1 SNHLY and CDR2 FYNNEI. In DNA form, the CDR3 reads TGTGCCAGCAGTGATTCGCGGGGGGAATACAATGAGCAGTTCTTC. Translation gives CASSDSRGEYNEQFF.

The chain is built from TRBV18 and TRBJ1-2; 7 positions match TRBD1. CDR3 size: 18 residues. Looked up from germline, CDR1 is KGHSH and CDR2 is LQKENI. The V gene end was trimmed by 2 bases and the J gene end by 7 bases; junction bases not matched to a gene: 19. The CDR3 sequence: CASSPNLFLEGARSGYTF. The CDR3 DNA reads as TGTGCCAGCTCACCAAATTTATTTCTAGAGGGGGCTCGGTCTGGCTACACCTTC.

The rearrangement links TRBV28 to TRBJ1-5; D ambiguous. Germline V gene lookup returns CDR1 MDHEN and CDR2 SYDVKM. The V end was cut by 4 bases, the J end by 7 bases, with 23 bases between. This CDR3 has 17 amino acids. CDR3 residues: CASSSYQGLVEGQPQHF. The CDR3 bases are TGTGCCAGCAGTTCCTACCAAGGACTAGTGGAAGGGCAGCCCCAGCATTTT.

V and J are TRBV6-6 and TRBJ2-1; no reliable D call. The V end was cut by 7 bases, the J end by 8 bases, with 18 bases between. The CDR3 runs 14 residues. Germline V gene sequence: CDR1 MNHNY, CDR2 SVGAGI (reference sequence). The CDR3 sequence is CASKTDHSEDEQFF. The CDR3 coding sequence is TGTGCCAGCAAGACGGACCATTCCGAGGATGAGCAGTTCTTC.

The gene calls are TRBV5-6 and TRBJ1-2; D is ambiguous. This CDR3 comprises 13 residues. CDR1 is SGHDT and CDR2 is YYEEEE in the germline V gene. The V and J ends lost 4 bases and 1 base respectively, with 8 bases between them. The CDR3 region is CASSVTLNYGYTF. CDR3 DNA: TGTGCCAGCAGCGTGACGCTTAACTATGGCTACACCTTC.

The chain joins TRBV19 to TRBJ1-6; TRBD1 matches 7 bases. With 4 bases clipped from V and 9 bases from J, the junction kept 6 bases outside the gene matches. Germline V gene sequence: CDR1 LNHDA, CDR2 SQIVND (reference sequence). This CDR3 spans 14 amino acids. The CDR3 here is CASSTRQGSSPLHF. Here the CDR3 DNA reads TGTGCCAGTAGTACCAGACAGGGTAGTTCACCCCTCCACTTT. Full variable domain (remainder filled in from reference TRBV19 and TRBJ1-6): DGGITQSPKYLFRKEGQNVTLSCEQNLNHDAMYWYRQDPGQGLRLIYYSQIVNDFQKGDIAEGYSVSREKKESFPLTVTSAQKNPTAFYLCASSTRQGSSPLHFGNGTRLTVT.

The chain couples TRBV28 to TRBJ2-1; 7 bases fit TRBD2. Per germline, CDR1 MDHEN and CDR2 SYDVKM. The junction had 19 bases not matched to a gene; V was cut back by 3 bases and J by 2 bases. This CDR3 comprises 20 residues. CDR3 DNA: TGTGCCAGCAGTTTTCCCTCTAGGGCTAGCGGTCCCACCACCTACAATGAGCAGTTCTTC. Translating gives CASSFPSRASGPTTYNEQFF.

This chain joins TRBV12-5 and TRBJ1-1; 7 bases line up with TRBD1. Trimming took 0 bases from V and 4 from J; bases not matched to a gene: 11. The germline V gene has CDR1 LGHNT and CDR2 FRNRAP. CDR3 length: 17 amino acids. CDR3 sequence (DNA): TGTGCTAGTGGTTTGGTCCGACAGGGAGGGTCGATCACTGAAGCTTTCTTT. Translation gives CASGLVRQGGSITEAFF.

V usage is TRBV19 and J usage is TRBJ1-4; possible D gene TRBD1, 6 bases. The CDR3 length is 14 residues. V was trimmed by 2 bases and J by 5 bases, leaving 9 bases between them. CDR1 LNHDA and CDR2 SQIVND come from the germline V gene (reference sequence). Here the CDR3 DNA reads TGTGCCAGTAGTATATCGGGGGCGAATGAAAAACTGTTTTTT. Its translation: CASSISGANEKLFF.

The V gene is TRBV7-9, the J gene TRBJ1-1; TRBD1 agrees at 8 bases. The germline V gene has CDR1 SEHNR and CDR2 FQNEAQ (reference sequence). This CDR3 contains 13 residues. J was trimmed by 4 bases and V by 4 bases; bases with no gene match: 2. The CDR3 DNA reads TGTGCCAGCAGCTCCGGACAGGGCACTGAAGCTTTCTTT. Protein product: CASSSGQGTEAFF.

This clone was detected only once. The chain has TRBV19 and TRBJ2-3; D might be TRBD1 (6 bases). The CDR3 loop spans 22 amino acids. V lost 0 bases, J lost 0 bases, and 28 bases lay in between. The germline CDR1 and CDR2 sequences are LNHDA and SQIVND (reference sequence). CDR3 region: CASSIDPVIRGSTGFSTDTQYF. The DNA for the CDR3 is TGTGCCAGTAGTATAGATCCAGTGATTAGGGGGTCCACGGGATTTAGCACAGATACGCAGTATTTT.